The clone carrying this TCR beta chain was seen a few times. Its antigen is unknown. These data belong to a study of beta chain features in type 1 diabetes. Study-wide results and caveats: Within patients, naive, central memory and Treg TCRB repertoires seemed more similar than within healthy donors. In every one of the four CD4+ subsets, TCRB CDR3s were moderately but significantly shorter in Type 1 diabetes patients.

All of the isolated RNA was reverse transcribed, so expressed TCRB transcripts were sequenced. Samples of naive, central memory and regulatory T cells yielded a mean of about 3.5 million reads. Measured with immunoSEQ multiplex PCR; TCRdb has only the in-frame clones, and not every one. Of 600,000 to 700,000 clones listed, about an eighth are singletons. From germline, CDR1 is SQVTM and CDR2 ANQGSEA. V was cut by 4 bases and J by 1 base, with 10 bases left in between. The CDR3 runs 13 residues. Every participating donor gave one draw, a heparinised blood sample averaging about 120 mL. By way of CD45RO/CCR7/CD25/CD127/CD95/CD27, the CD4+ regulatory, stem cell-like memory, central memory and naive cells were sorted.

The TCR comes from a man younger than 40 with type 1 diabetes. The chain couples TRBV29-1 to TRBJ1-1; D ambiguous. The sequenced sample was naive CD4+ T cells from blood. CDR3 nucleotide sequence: TGCAGCGTTGGTTCGGCGGGGAACACTGAAGCTTTCTTT. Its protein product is CSVGSAGNTEAFF.